Reported below is one TCR beta chain. V shed 3 bases and J 6 bases; nucleotides not matched to a gene: 2. This CDR3 comprises 14 residues. Germline V lookup: CDR1 MNHEY, CDR2 SMNVEV (reference sequence). Assay: immunoSEQ multiplex PCR; the TCRdb copy retains only in-frame clones and omits some. The sample records approximately 100,000 clones, over 75% being singletons. The data are from a study of control samples from healthy donors and cancer patients. The receptor was isolated from a woman younger than 35 in good health. The gene calls are TRBV27 and TRBJ1-6, with 7 bases aligning to TRBD1. The sequenced material came from blood. Here the CDR3 reads CASSFQGVNSPLHF. DNA of the CDR3: TGTGCCAGCAGTTTTCAGGGGGTTAATTCACCCCTCCACTTT.